This passage covers 23 T cell receptor beta chains from one sample sequenced in a study of graft-versus-host responses after intestinal transplantation (dated by TCRdb to 2020 to 2023). Library method: the immunoSEQ multiplex PCR assay. In its TCRdb copy, this immuneACCESS table keeps in-frame sequences only and misses some clones. Where compared with another copy, unresolved V genes explain less than half of these, and the others have no known cause. The sample yields about 16,000 clones; approximately 88% were counted once. The ten largest clones take up around 5.8% of the sample. Sample: PBMCs, taken about 110 days after intestinal transplant. Every receptor here comes from a human patient who received an intestinal transplant, so some T cells may come from the graft donor.

The rearrangement joins TRBV10-3 to TRBJ2-7, with 9 bases fitting TRBD2. V shed 5 bases and J 0 bases; nucleotides not matched to a gene: 11. The CDR3 is 17 amino acids. The germline V gene encodes CDR1 ENHRY and CDR2 SYGVKD. The CDR3 sequence is CAISPAGLADSSYEQYF. The CDR3 nucleotides read TGTGCCATCAGTCCCGCGGGACTAGCTGATAGCTCCTACGAGCAGTACTTC.

The J gene is TRBJ2-3, the V gene TRBV11-3, with D hard to call. The CDR3 is 15 amino acids. V was clipped by 5 bases and J by 0 bases, with 12 bases between them. Germline V CDR1 and CDR2: SGHNT, YENEEA. This CDR3 reads CASSQTPSSTDTQYF. As DNA, the CDR3 is TGTGCCAGCAGCCAGACACCTTCTAGCACAGATACGCAGTATTTT. The whole variable domain, filled in from reference TRBV11-3 and TRBJ2-3, reads EAGVVQSPRYKIIEKKQPVAFWCNPISGHNTLYWYLQNLGQGPELLIRYENEEAVDDSQLPKDRFSAERLKGVDSTLKIQPAELGDSAVYLCASSQTPSSTDTQYFGPGTRLTVL.

The rearrangement links TRBV28 to TRBJ2-3; D not resolved. V shed 6 bases and J shed 6 bases, with 4 bases lying between them. There are 10 residues in the CDR3. Germline V gene lookup returns CDR1 MDHEN and CDR2 SYDVKM. The CDR3, as DNA: TGTGCCAGCAGGAAGGATACGCAGTATTTT. Its translation is CASRKDTQYF. The whole variable domain, remainder taken from reference TRBV28 and TRBJ2-3, is DVKVTQSSRYLVKRTGEKVFLECVQDMDHENMFWYRQDPGLGLRLIYFSYDVKMKEKGDIPEGYSVSREKKERFSLILESASTNQTSMYLCASRKDTQYFGPGTRLTVL.

DNA of the CDR3: TGTGCCAGCAGGGAGGAGTCAGTCGGGAAACTGTTTTTT. Its protein product is CASREESVGKLFF. The chain joins TRBV27 to TRBJ1-4; unclear D gene. Germline V lookup: CDR1 MNHEY, CDR2 SMNVEV (reference sequence). V gave up 6 bases and J gave up 11 bases, with 16 bases separating them. This CDR3 is built from 13 residues.

CDR3 sequence: CASSATGGGHYGYTF. The CDR3 DNA is TGTGCCAGCAGTGCTACAGGGGGAGGTCACTATGGCTACACCTTC. V gene TRBV28 combines with J gene TRBJ1-2, with 8 positions matching TRBD1. With V trimmed by 5 bases and J by 3 bases, 8 bases remained unmatched. This CDR3 spans 15 amino acids. Germline V lookup: CDR1 MDHEN, CDR2 SYDVKM.

This chain uses TRBV7-8 with TRBJ2-7; 12 bases line up with TRBD2. V was pared by 3 bases and J by 4 bases, with 7 bases of the junction left unmatched. Germline V lookup: CDR1 SGHVS, CDR2 FQNEAQ. The CDR3 is made up of 16 amino acids. CDR3 sequence reads: CASSFYLAGGRYEQYF. The CDR3 nucleotides read TGTGCCAGCAGCTTTTACCTAGCGGGAGGGAGGTACGAGCAGTACTTC. The full variable domain, completed using reference TRBV7-8 and TRBJ2-7, is GAGVSQSPRYKVAKRGQDVALRCDPISGHVSLFWYQQALGQGPEFLTYFQNEAQLDKSGLPSDRFFAERPEGSVSTLKIQRTQQEDSAVYLCASSFYLAGGRYEQYFGPGTRLTVT.

The chain recombines TRBV6-5 with TRBJ1-1, with 8 bases identical to TRBD1. Germline assignment: CDR1 MNHEY and CDR2 SVGAGI. There are 13 residues in the CDR3. The V and J ends lost 5 bases and 6 bases, in that order; junction bases with no gene match: 5. The CDR3 here is CASSRGQAAEAFF. CDR3 nucleotides: TGTGCCAGCAGTCGGGGACAGGCCGCTGAAGCTTTCTTT.

The rearrangement joins TRBV27 to TRBJ2-7, with 8 bases matching TRBD2. V dropped 6 bases and J dropped 0; count of bases not matched to a gene: 7. Germline values: CDR1 MNHEY, CDR2 SMNVEV (reference sequence). The CDR3 loop spans 15 amino acids. The CDR3 loop reads CASRVAGPFSYEQYF. CDR3 nucleotide sequence: TGTGCCAGCAGGGTAGCGGGACCTTTCTCCTACGAGCAGTACTTC.

DNA for the CDR3: TGCAGCGTTGCTGTCTCTTCCCTCACTAACTATGGCTACACCTTC. Residues: CSVAVSSLTNYGYTF. J is TRBJ1-2 and V is TRBV29-1; D gene unclear. Germline V CDR1 and CDR2: SQVTM, ANQGSEA. The CDR3 spans 15 residues. The germline V and J ends were trimmed by 4 bases and 0 bases, with 15 bases remaining between them.

Only a few counts were recorded for this clone. V usage is TRBV27 and J usage is TRBJ2-7; TRBD1 matches at 8 bases. The germline V gene has CDR1 MNHEY and CDR2 SMNVEV (reference sequence). Germline trimming cut 5 bases from V and 3 bases from J; bases unmatched to any gene: 15. The CDR3 length is 17 residues. This chain's CDR3 is CASSRGGQGPNYYEQYF. CDR3 bases: TGTGCCAGCAGTAGGGGCGGACAGGGACCAAATTACTACGAGCAGTACTTC.

The gene calls are TRBV6-8 and TRBJ1-2, with a possible D match to TRBD1 (5 bases). Trimming cost V 4 bases and J 4 bases, with 10 bases left between them. The CDR3 covers 13 residues. Germline V gene lookup returns CDR1 MNHGY and CDR2 SAAAGT. As DNA, the CDR3 is TGTGCCAGCAGTTGGTCACAGGCCTATGGCTACACCTTC. Its translation is CASSWSQAYGYTF.

The chain employs TRBV28 and TRBJ2-1; D uncertain. Trimming took 7 bases from V and 9 from J, leaving 10 bases between them. Germline CDR1 MDHEN, CDR2 SYDVKM. The CDR3 loop spans 11 amino acids. CDR3: CASNVLGEQFF. In nucleotides, the CDR3 is TGTGCCAGCAACGTTTTAGGTGAGCAGTTCTTC.

V usage is TRBV7-9 and J usage is TRBJ2-5; D is uncertain. The better agreement between TRBJ2-7 and the DNA end casts doubt on the J call. Germline V gene lookup returns CDR1 SEHNR and CDR2 FQNEAQ (reference sequence). The CDR3 has 12 residues. Here the CDR3 DNA reads TGTGCCAGCAGCTTATCCCTTAACGAGCAGTACTTC. Translating gives CASSLSLNEQYF.

The rearrangement uses TRBV19 and TRBJ2-3; no clear D. The CDR3 is made up of 14 amino acids. Deletions cut 5 bases from V and 3 bases from J, with 12 bases between. Per the germline V gene, CDR1 is LNHDA and CDR2 is SQIVND (reference sequence). CDR3: CASSAMDRTDTQYF. The DNA for the CDR3 is TGTGCCAGTAGTGCTATGGACCGAACAGATACGCAGTATTTT.

The rearrangement uses TRBV6-1 and TRBJ2-7; 9 positions agree with TRBD2. Germline V gene data show CDR1 as MNHNS and CDR2 as SASEGT. The junction had 20 bases not matched to a gene; V was cut back by 6 bases and J by 5 bases. The CDR3 extends over 18 amino acids. The CDR3 region has the DNA TGTGCCAGCAGAGAAACCGGGACTAGCCTAACCAAAACCGACGAGCAGTACTTC. Translated, it gives CASRETGTSLTKTDEQYF.

The gene calls are TRBV21-1 and TRBJ2-3. TRBV21-1 is an annotated pseudogene. The CDR3 totals 13 residues. DNA of the CDR3: TGTGCCAGCAGCAGGGACAGCACAGATACGCAGTATTTT. Its translation is CASSRDSTDTQYF.

The chain combines TRBV9 with TRBJ2-2; D is undetermined. The V gene's germline CDR1 is SGDLS and CDR2 YYNGEE. V was trimmed by 2 bases and J by 1 base, leaving 3 bases between them. CDR3 length: 13 amino acids. CDR3 nucleotide sequence: TGTGCCAGCAGCGTGGGGAACACCGGGGAGCTGTTTTTT. This translates into CASSVGNTGELFF.

The V gene is TRBV7-9, the J gene TRBJ1-5, with D perhaps TRBD1 (5 bases). The germline gives CDR1 SEHNR, CDR2 FQNEAQ (reference sequence). The V gene lost 4 bases and the J gene lost 4 bases, with 11 bases spanning the gap. The CDR3 totals 14 residues. CDR3 sequence: CASSSTGGNQPQHF. The CDR3 DNA is TGTGCCAGCAGCTCCACGGGGGGGAATCAGCCCCAGCATTTT.

The chain employs TRBV28 and TRBJ1-3; D might be TRBD1 (6 bases). V was cut by 5 bases and J by 7 bases, with 18 bases left in between. There are 15 residues in the CDR3. Germline CDR1 and CDR2: MDHEN and SYDVKM. CDR3 nucleotides: TGTGCCAGCAGTCTACTCTTGGGGGGCGCGAACACCATATATTTT. Protein: CASSLLLGGANTIYF.

The chain carries TRBV18 and TRBJ1-3, with no clear D. Trimming left V 2 bases short and J 1 base short, with 9 bases between. The germline V gene encodes CDR1 KGHSH and CDR2 LQKENI. The CDR3 has 15 amino acids. The CDR3 loop is CASSPTVPSGNTIYF. As DNA, the CDR3 is TGTGCCAGCTCACCAACAGTTCCTTCTGGAAACACCATATATTTT.

The V gene is TRBV7-2, the J gene TRBJ2-3; TRBD2 matches 14 bases. J was trimmed by 5 bases and V by 4 bases; bases with no gene match: 14. Germline CDR1 is SGHTA and CDR2 is FQGNSA. The CDR3 length is 19 residues. CDR3 DNA: TGTGCCAGCAGCTCGAGCCCGGGACTAGCGGGAGTGATCGGAGATACGCAGTATTTT. Encoded protein: CASSSSPGLAGVIGDTQYF.

The chain recombines TRBV11-2 with TRBJ1-3, with a possible D match to TRBD1 (6 bases). This CDR3 spans 14 amino acids. Trimming cost V 5 bases and J 7 bases, with 15 bases left between them. Looked up from germline, CDR1 is SGHAT and CDR2 is FQNNGV. CDR3 DNA sequence: TGTGCCAGCAGCGCCCCTGGGCAGGGGAACACCATATATTTT. Translating it yields CASSAPGQGNTIYF.

The DNA of the CDR3 is TGTGCCAGCAGTGGGGGGACAGGCTACGAGCAGTACTTC. It yields the protein CASSGGTGYEQYF. The V call is TRBV6-1, the J call TRBJ2-7; TRBD1 matches 8 bases. This CDR3 has 13 residues. V gave up 4 bases and J gave up 3 bases; unmatched junction bases: 2. Germline-derived CDR1 and CDR2 are MNHNS and SASEGT.